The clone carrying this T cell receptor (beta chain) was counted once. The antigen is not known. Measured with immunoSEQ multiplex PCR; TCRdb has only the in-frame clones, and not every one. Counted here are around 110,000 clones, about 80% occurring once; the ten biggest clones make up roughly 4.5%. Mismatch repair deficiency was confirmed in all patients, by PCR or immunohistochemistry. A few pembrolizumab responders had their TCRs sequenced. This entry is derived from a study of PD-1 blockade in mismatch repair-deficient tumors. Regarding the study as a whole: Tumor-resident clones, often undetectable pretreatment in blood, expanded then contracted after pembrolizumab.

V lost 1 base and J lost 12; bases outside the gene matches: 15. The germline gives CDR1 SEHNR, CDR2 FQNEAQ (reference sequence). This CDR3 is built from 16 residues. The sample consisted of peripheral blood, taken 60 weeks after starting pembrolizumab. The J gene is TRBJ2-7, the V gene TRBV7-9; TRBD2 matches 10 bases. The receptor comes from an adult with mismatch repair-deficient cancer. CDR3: CASSLEEFLAGVPGYF. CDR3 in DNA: TGTGCCAGCAGCTTAGAAGAGTTCCTAGCGGGAGTCCCAGGGTACTTC.